A single sample is the source of the 20 T cell receptor beta chains below, sequenced in a study of T-cell reconstitution after alpha-beta-depleted transplantation in children. Unique molecular identifiers were incorporated when the TCRbeta library was constructed. Each CDR3 protein is one row after TCRdb ran MiXCR on the PCR reads. The data show some 300,000 distinct CDR3 sequences, with over 9% seen just once and just under 7.5% held by the top ten. Material: PBMCs, obtained before TCRalphabeta/CD19-depleted stem cell transplant. Receptors were obtained from a boy under two years old with acute myeloid leukemia, due to receive a stem cell transplant.

This clonotype came up many times. V usage is TRBV12-5 and J usage is TRBJ2-7; D not certain. The germline V and J ends were trimmed by 6 bases and 5 bases, with 17 bases remaining between them. This CDR3 spans 14 amino acids. Germline V gene sequence: CDR1 LGHNT, CDR2 FRNRAP. The CDR3 nucleotides are TGTGCTAGTGGGAAGGAGTTAGTTGCCCACGAGCAGTACTTC. This gives the protein CASGKELVAHEQYF.

To note about this clonotype: A much larger clone differs by one base, so this may be a read error. The rearrangement joins TRBV4-1 to TRBJ2-2; unclear D gene. Germline lookup yields CDR1 MGHRA and CDR2 YSYEKL. This CDR3 spans 16 amino acids. Trimming removed 8 bases from V and 4 bases from J, with 20 bases in between. The CDR3 nucleotides are TGCGCCAGCTCTAAAGCCCCCGCTTTGGGCACCGGGGAGCTGTTTTTT. Translation: CASSKAPALGTGELFF.

In its sample, this clonotype was seen many times. V gene TRBV20-1 combines with J gene TRBJ2-1; 10 positions agree with TRBD2. Germline lookup yields CDR1 DFQATT and CDR2 SNEGSKA (reference sequence). V gave up 6 bases and J gave up 7 bases; unmatched junction bases: 9. The CDR3 totals 14 residues. The DNA of the CDR3 is TGCAGTGCCGTAGCGGGGGGTCCTCCAAATGAGCAGTTCTTC. This sequence encodes CSAVAGGPPNEQFF.

This clonotype was recorded many times. The V gene is TRBV6-5, the J gene TRBJ2-7; 11 bases are shared with TRBD1. The V gene's germline CDR1 is MNHEY and CDR2 SVGAGI. This CDR3 is built from 17 residues. Losses at the gene ends were 2 bases for V and 3 bases for J; bases not matched to a gene: 9. CDR3 in amino acids: CASSYTWTGGIGYEQYF. In DNA form, the CDR3 reads TGTGCCAGCAGTTACACCTGGACAGGGGGCATCGGCTACGAGCAGTACTTC.

There are a few counts of this clonotype. The gene calls are TRBV20-1 and TRBJ2-6; unclear D gene. Germline CDR1 is DFQATT and CDR2 is SNEGSKA (reference sequence). Trimming cost V 0 bases and J 4 bases, with 10 bases left between them. This CDR3 has 15 residues. The CDR3: CSARDSMRGANVLTF. DNA of the CDR3: TGCAGTGCTAGAGACTCGATGCGGGGGGCCAACGTCCTGACTTTC.

In this sample, this clonotype turned up many times. The rearrangement uses TRBV29-1 and TRBJ2-7, with 10 positions matching TRBD1. V lost 5 bases to trimming and J lost 6 bases; unmatched junction nucleotides: 13. Germline V gene sequence: CDR1 SQVTM, CDR2 ANQGSEA. This CDR3 comprises 15 residues. In DNA, the CDR3 is TGCAGCGTTTTCCCCGGGACAGGGGCGTTCGGCGAGCAGTACTTC. Its translation: CSVFPGTGAFGEQYF.

The chain is built from TRBV7-9 and TRBJ1-4; 9 nucleotides agree with TRBD1. Germline V gives CDR1 SEHNR, CDR2 FQNEAQ (reference sequence). The CDR3 consists of 19 residues. Trimming took 1 base from V and 7 from J; bases not matched to a gene: 16. The DNA of the CDR3 is TGTGCCAGCAGCTTAGGAATTCCCGGGACAGGGTTCGGCGGTGAAAAACTGTTTTTT. Translating gives CASSLGIPGTGFGGEKLFF.

Comment on this clonotype: A much more abundant neighbour one base away suggests this may be a read error. CDR3 nucleotide sequence: TGCGCCAGCAGCCAATATCGGCGTTACGACCAGTACTTC. This codes for CASSQYRRYDQYF. The rearrangement joins TRBV4-3 to TRBJ2-7; D gene ambiguous. The CDR3 contains 13 residues. Looked up from germline, CDR1 is LGHNA and CDR2 is YSLEER.

This clonotype was seen ten or more times. The J gene is TRBJ2-1, the V gene TRBV6-2 or TRBV6-3; D is ambiguous. This CDR3 spans 11 amino acids. Germline V gene sequence: CDR1 MNHEY, CDR2 SVGEGT. Trimming shortened V by 1 base and J by 6 bases, and 1 base separated the two germline ends. CDR3 protein: CASSYFNEQFF. CDR3 sequence (DNA): TGTGCCAGCAGTTACTTCAATGAGCAGTTCTTC.

The sample holds many counts of this clonotype. The rearrangement joins TRBV6-4 to TRBJ2-1, with TRBD2 matching 13 bases. V shed 3 bases and J 9 bases; nucleotides not matched to a gene: 5. The CDR3 contains 15 residues. In germline, CDR1 is MRHNA, CDR2 SNTAGT. The CDR3 DNA is TGTGCCAGCAGTGAACTAGCGGGAGGGCCGAGTGAGCAGTTCTTC. Translation: CASSELAGGPSEQFF.

This chain joins TRBV3-1 and TRBJ1-1; possible D gene TRBD1, 5 bases. Between the trimmed V and J ends, which lost 2 bases and 4 bases, there was a span of 11 bases. This CDR3 comprises 14 residues. CDR1 and CDR2 from the germline V gene are LGHDT and YNNKEL (reference sequence). CDR3 sequence reads: CASSQQGKVTEAFF. CDR3 DNA sequence: TGTGCCAGCAGCCAACAGGGAAAGGTCACTGAAGCTTTCTTT.

This clonotype was seen repeatedly, ten times or more. The V call is TRBV28, the J call TRBJ1-4; perhaps TRBD1 as D (5 bases). The V end was cut by 4 bases, the J end by 6 bases, with 18 bases between. Germline-derived CDR1 and CDR2 are MDHEN and SYDVKM. This CDR3 spans 16 amino acids. The CDR3 spells CASSSVLGEGDEKLFF. DNA for the CDR3: TGTGCCAGCAGTTCAGTTCTAGGGGAAGGGGATGAAAAACTGTTTTTT.

Concerning this clonotype itself: This clone may be a read error of a much larger clone one base away. The chain uses TRBV12-3 or TRBV12-4 and TRBJ1-1; unclear D gene. The length of the CDR3 is 13 residues. V lost 7 bases and J 7 bases, leaving 16 bases between the germline ends. DNA for the CDR3: TGTGCCAGCACCCAACCAGCGGCGGTTGAAGCTTTCTTT. Residues: CASTQPAAVEAFF.

This clonotype was recorded at least ten times. The chain links TRBV5-1 to TRBJ2-7; 11 bases match TRBD2. J gave up 3 bases and V 0 bases, and 2 bases lay outside the gene matches. The length of the CDR3 is 15 residues. Looked up from germline, CDR1 is SGHRS and CDR2 is YFSETQ. The CDR3 sequence: CASSLVGTSGYEQYF. The CDR3 DNA is TGCGCCAGCAGCTTGGTAGGGACTAGCGGCTACGAGCAGTACTTC.

This sequence joins TRBV6-1 and TRBJ1-2; TRBD1 agrees at 12 bases. The CDR3 covers 16 residues. Per germline, CDR1 MNHNS and CDR2 SASEGT. J gave up 2 bases and V 5 bases, and 6 bases lay outside the gene matches. CDR3 in amino acids: CASSQPGTGGNYGYTF. The DNA of the CDR3 is TGTGCCAGCAGTCAACCCGGGACAGGGGGCAACTATGGCTACACCTTC.

This clonotype was detected many times. The rearrangement joins TRBV12-3 or TRBV12-4 to TRBJ2-7, with D unresolved. This CDR3 has 12 residues. Deletions cut 10 bases from V and 2 bases from J, with 12 bases between. CDR3 nucleotides: TGTGCCACCGATCAAGTCCCCTACGAGCAGTACTTC. Translation: CATDQVPYEQYF.

The chain is built from TRBV5-6 and TRBJ2-3; possible D gene TRBD2, 6 bases. The V and J ends lost 2 bases and 0 bases respectively, with 10 bases between them. Per the germline V gene, CDR1 is SGHDT and CDR2 is YYEEEE. The CDR3 runs to 15 residues. CDR3 sequence (DNA): TGTGCCAGCAGCTTTCGGGGGTCTAGCACAGATACGCAGTATTTT. It is translated as CASSFRGSSTDTQYF.

The chain joins TRBV6-5 to TRBJ2-7; D tentatively reads TRBD1 or TRBD2 (5 bases each). Per the germline V gene, CDR1 is MNHEY and CDR2 is SVGAGI. The CDR3 length is 15 residues. Trimming left V 0 bases short and J 7 bases short, with 16 bases between. As DNA, the CDR3 is TGTGCCAGCAGTTACTCGGCAGGGCCGGGGTTTGAGCAGTACTTC. It encodes CASSYSAGPGFEQYF.

This clonotype was counted many times. The V call is TRBV5-1, the J call TRBJ1-1, with 12 bases identical to TRBD1. CDR1 is SGHRS, CDR2 YFSETQ, per germline. Trimming removed 6 bases from V and 0 bases from J; junction bases left unmatched: 9. The length of the CDR3 is 17 residues. For the CDR3, the DNA is TGCGCCAGCACCTGGGACAGGGGGCCCTCCCTGAACACTGAAGCTTTCTTT. Translating gives CASTWDRGPSLNTEAFF. The variable domain in full, with the rest retrieved from reference TRBV5-1 and TRBJ1-1, is KAGVTQTPRYLIKTRGQQVTLSCSPISGHRSVSWYQQTPGQGLQFLFEYFSETQRNKGNFPGRFSGRQFSNSRSEMNVSTLELGDSALYLCASTWDRGPSLNTEAFFGQGTRLTVV.

This clonotype was seen more than once but under ten times. V usage is TRBV30 and J usage is TRBJ2-2, with a weak D call TRBD1 (7 bases). Trimming took 6 bases from V and 5 from J, leaving 19 bases between them. CDR1 GTSNPN and CDR2 SVGIG come from the germline V gene (reference sequence). The CDR3 loop spans 15 amino acids. CDR3 nucleotide sequence: TGTGCCTGTGTTCCGGGGGACAGAGGAACCGGGGAGCTGTTTTTT. It codes for CACVPGDRGTGELFF. The full variable domain, with the rest looked up from reference TRBV30 and TRBJ2-2, is SQTIHQWPATLVQPVGSPLSLECTVEGTSNPNLYWYRQAAGRGLQLLFYSVGIGQISSEVPQNLSASRPQDRQFILSSKKLLLSDSGFYLCACVPGDRGTGELFFGEGSRLTVL.